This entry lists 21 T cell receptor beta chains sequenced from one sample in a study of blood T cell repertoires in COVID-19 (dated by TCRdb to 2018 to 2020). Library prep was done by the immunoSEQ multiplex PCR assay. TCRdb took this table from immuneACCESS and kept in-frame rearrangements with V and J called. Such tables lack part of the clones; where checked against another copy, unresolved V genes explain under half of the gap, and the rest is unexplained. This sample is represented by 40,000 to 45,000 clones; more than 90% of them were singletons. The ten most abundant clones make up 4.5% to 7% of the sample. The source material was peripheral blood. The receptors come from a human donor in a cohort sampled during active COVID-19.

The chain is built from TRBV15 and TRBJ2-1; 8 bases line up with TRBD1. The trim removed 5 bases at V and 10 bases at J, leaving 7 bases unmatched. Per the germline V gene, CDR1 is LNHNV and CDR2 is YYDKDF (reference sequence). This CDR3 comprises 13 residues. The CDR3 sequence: CATSVGQGWEQFF. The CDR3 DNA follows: TGTGCCACCAGCGTTGGACAGGGTTGGGAGCAGTTCTTC.

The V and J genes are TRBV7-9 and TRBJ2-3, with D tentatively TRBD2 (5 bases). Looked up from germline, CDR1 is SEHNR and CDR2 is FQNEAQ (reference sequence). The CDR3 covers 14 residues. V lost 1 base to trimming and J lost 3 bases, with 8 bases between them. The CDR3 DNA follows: TGTGCCAGCAGCTTAGATGGGAGAACAGATACGCAGTATTTT. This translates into CASSLDGRTDTQYF.

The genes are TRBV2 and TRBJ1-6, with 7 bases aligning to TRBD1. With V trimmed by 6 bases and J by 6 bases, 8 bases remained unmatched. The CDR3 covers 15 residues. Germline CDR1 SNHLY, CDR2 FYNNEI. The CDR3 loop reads CASSGQASGNSPLHF. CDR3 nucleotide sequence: TGTGCCAGCAGCGGACAGGCCTCTGGTAATTCACCCCTCCACTTT.

CDR3: CASSYWGRDYGYTF. The CDR3 nucleotides read TGTGCCAGCAGTTACTGGGGCCGAGACTATGGCTACACCTTC. The gene calls are TRBV6-2 or TRBV6-3 and TRBJ1-2; D possibly corresponds to TRBD1 (5 bases). There are 14 residues in the CDR3. Germline assignment: CDR1 MNHEY and CDR2 SVGEGT. V lost 1 base and J lost 3, with 9 bases in between.

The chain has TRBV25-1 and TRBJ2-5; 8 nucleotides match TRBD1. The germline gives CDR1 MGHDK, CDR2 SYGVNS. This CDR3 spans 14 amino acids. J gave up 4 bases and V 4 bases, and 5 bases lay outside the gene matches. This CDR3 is CASSGQGMGETQYF. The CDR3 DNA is TGTGCCAGCAGTGGACAGGGGATGGGAGAGACCCAGTACTTC.

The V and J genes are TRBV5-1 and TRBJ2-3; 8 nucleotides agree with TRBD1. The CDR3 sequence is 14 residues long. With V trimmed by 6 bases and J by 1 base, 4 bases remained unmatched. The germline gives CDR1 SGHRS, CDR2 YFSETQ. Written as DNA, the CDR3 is TGCGCCAGCACCTCGACAGGGGGCACAGATACGCAGTATTTT. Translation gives CASTSTGGTDTQYF.

The CDR3 here is CASSSSGTGEYEQYF. The CDR3 coding sequence is TGTGCCAGCAGTTCCTCCGGGACAGGGGAGTACGAGCAGTACTTC. The rearrangement joins TRBV6-2 or TRBV6-3 to TRBJ2-7; 10 bases agree with TRBD1. In germline, CDR1 is MNHEY, CDR2 SVGEGT. The CDR3 totals 15 residues. J lost 4 bases, V lost 4 bases, and 7 bases had no gene match.

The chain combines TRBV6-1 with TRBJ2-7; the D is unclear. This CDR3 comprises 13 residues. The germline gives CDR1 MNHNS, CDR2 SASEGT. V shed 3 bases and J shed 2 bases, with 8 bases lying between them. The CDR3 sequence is CASSEVQTYEQYF. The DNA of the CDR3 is TGTGCCAGCAGTGAGGTACAGACCTACGAGCAGTACTTC.

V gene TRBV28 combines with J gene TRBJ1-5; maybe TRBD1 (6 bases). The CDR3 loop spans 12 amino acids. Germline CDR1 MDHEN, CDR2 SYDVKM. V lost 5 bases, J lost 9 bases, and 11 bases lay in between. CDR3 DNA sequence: TGTGCCAGCAGTCCGCCCAGGGGGCCCCAGCATTTT. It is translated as CASSPPRGPQHF.

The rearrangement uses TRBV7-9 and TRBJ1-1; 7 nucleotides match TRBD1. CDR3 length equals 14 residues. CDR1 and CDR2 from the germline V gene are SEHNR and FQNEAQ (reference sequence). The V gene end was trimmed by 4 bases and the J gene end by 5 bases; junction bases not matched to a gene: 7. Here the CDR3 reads CASSSRQGWTEAFF. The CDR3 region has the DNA TGTGCCAGCAGCTCCAGACAGGGCTGGACTGAAGCTTTCTTT.

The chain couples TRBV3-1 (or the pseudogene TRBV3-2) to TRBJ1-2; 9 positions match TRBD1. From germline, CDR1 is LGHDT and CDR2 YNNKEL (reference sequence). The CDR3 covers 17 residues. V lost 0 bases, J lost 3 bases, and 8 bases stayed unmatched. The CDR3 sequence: CASSQDLGQGLDYGYTF. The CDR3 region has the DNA TGTGCCAGCAGCCAAGATTTGGGACAGGGACTGGACTATGGCTACACCTTC.

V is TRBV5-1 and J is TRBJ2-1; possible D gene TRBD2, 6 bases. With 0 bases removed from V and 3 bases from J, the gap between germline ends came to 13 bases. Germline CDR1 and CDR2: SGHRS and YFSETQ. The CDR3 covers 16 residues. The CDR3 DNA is TGCGCCAGCAGCTTGGTTTCGGGAGTGTACTACAATGAGCAGTTCTTC. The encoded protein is CASSLVSGVYYNEQFF.

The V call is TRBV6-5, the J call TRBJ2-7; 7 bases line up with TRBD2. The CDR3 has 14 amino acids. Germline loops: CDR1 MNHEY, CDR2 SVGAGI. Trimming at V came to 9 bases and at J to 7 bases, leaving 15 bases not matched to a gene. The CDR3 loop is CASARRLAPGEQYF. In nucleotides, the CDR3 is TGTGCCAGTGCTCGAAGACTAGCCCCAGGGGAGCAGTACTTC.

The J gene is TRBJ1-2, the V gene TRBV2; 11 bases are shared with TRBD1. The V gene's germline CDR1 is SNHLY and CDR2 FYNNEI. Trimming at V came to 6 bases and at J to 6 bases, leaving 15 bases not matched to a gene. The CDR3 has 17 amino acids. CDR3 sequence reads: CASSVRTGTGGVDGYTF. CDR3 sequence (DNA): TGTGCCAGCAGCGTACGAACGGGGACAGGGGGGGTAGATGGCTACACCTTC.

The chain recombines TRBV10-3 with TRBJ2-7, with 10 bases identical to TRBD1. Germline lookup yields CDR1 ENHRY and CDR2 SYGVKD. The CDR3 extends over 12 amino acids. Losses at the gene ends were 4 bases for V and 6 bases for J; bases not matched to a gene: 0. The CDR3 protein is CAISGTGGEQYF. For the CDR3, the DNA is TGTGCCATCAGTGGGACAGGGGGCGAGCAGTACTTC.

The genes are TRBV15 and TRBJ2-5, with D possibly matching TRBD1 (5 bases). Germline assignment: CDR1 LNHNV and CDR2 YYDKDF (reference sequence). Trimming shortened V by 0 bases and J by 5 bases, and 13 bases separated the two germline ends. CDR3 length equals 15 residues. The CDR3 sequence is CATSRDRAGYETQYF. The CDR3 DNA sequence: TGTGCCACCAGCAGAGATCGTGCAGGGTATGAGACCCAGTACTTC.

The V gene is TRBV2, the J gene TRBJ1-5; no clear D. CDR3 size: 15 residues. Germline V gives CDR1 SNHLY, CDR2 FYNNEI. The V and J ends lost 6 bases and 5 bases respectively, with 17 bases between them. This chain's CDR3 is CASSRATLEDQPQHF. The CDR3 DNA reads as TGTGCCAGCAGCCGGGCCACTCTGGAGGATCAGCCCCAGCATTTT.

The CDR3 here is CASTPSGLAGGNNEQFF. The DNA for the CDR3 is TGTGCCAGCACCCCCTCAGGACTAGCGGGGGGAAACAATGAGCAGTTCTTC. The chain combines TRBV2 with TRBJ2-1; 14 bases fit TRBD2. The CDR3 loop spans 17 amino acids. Unmatched junction bases numbered 10, after V lost 7 bases and J lost 5 bases. The germline gives CDR1 SNHLY, CDR2 FYNNEI.

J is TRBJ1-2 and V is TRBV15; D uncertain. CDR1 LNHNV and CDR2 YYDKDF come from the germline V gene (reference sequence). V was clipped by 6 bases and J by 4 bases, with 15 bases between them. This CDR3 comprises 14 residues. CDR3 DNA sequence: TGTGCCACCAGTGGACCCTTGGGGAGCTATGGCTACACCTTC. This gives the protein CATSGPLGSYGYTF.

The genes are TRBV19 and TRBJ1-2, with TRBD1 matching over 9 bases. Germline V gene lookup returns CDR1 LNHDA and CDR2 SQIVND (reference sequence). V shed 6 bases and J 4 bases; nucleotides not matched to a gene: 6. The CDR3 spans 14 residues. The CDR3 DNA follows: TGTGCCAGTAGCCGACAGGGGGTCGGCTATGGCTACACCTTC. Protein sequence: CASSRQGVGYGYTF.

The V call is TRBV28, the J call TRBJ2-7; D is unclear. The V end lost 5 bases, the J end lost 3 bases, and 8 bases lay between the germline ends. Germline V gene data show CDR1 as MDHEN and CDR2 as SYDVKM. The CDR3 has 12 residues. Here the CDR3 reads CASSLSNYEQYF. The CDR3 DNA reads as TGTGCCAGCAGTCTGTCTAACTACGAGCAGTACTTC.